The 28 T cell receptor beta chains reported below all come from one sample, sequenced in a study of T cell responses to AZD1222 COVID-19 vaccine. This table comes from immunoSEQ multiplex PCR, and its TCRdb copy is limited to in-frame clones, with some not included. In the table there are 73,000 or so clones, around 89% of which are singletons. Material: peripheral blood, obtained on day 0 of AZD1222 vaccination. Receptors were obtained from an adult in good health.

The chain recombines TRBV9 with TRBJ1-2; no firm D call. CDR3 size: 12 residues. Germline CDR1 is SGDLS and CDR2 is YYNGEE. V was trimmed by 7 bases and J by 4 bases, leaving 11 bases between them. The CDR3 DNA is TGTGCCAGCGTGAAAGCGTCCTATGGCTACACCTTC. Amino acids: CASVKASYGYTF.

This clone has more than one count but fewer than ten. The genes are TRBV5-1 and TRBJ2-2; D is unclear. CDR1 and CDR2 from the germline V gene are SGHRS and YFSETQ. The CDR3 runs to 14 residues. Trimming took off 5 bases at V and 6 bases at J, with 14 bases between the two ends. In DNA form, the CDR3 reads TGCGCCAGCAGAACGGCAATACTCGCCGGGGAGCTGTTTTTT. It specifies CASRTAILAGELFF.

Written as DNA, the CDR3 is TGTGCCAGCAACCTTAGCGGCCAAGAGACCCAGTACTTC. Residues: CASNLSGQETQYF. The chain has TRBV6-1 and TRBJ2-5; D possibly corresponds to TRBD2 (6 bases). This CDR3 is built from 13 residues. CDR1 and CDR2 from the germline V gene are MNHNS and SASEGT. V was trimmed by 7 bases and J by 1 base, leaving 10 bases between them.

The rearrangement uses TRBV27 and TRBJ1-6, with D perhaps TRBD1 (5 bases). Trimming removed 6 bases at V and 6 bases at J, with 12 bases between. Germline-derived CDR1 and CDR2 are MNHEY and SMNVEV (reference sequence). The length of the CDR3 is 14 residues. Here the CDR3 reads CASSSGTTNSPLHF. In nucleotides, the CDR3 is TGTGCCAGCAGCTCCGGGACGACTAATTCACCCCTCCACTTT.

CDR3 region: CVRSLVESGWNTEAFF. The DNA of the CDR3 is TGTGTCAGAAGCTTAGTTGAATCCGGCTGGAACACTGAAGCTTTCTTT. The chain is built from TRBV7-5 and TRBJ1-1. TRBV7-5 is described as a pseudogene. This CDR3 comprises 16 residues.

This chain links TRBV3-1 (or the pseudogene TRBV3-2) with TRBJ2-5, with D possibly TRBD1 on 6 matching bases. The CDR3 has 14 residues. Trimming took 3 bases from V and 4 from J, leaving 12 bases between them. Germline CDR1 is LGHDT and CDR2 is YNNKEL (reference sequence). CDR3 residues: CASSHRTELETQYF. Written as DNA, the CDR3 is TGTGCCAGCAGCCATCGGACAGAGCTAGAGACCCAGTACTTC.

The rearrangement uses TRBV5-1 and TRBJ2-7; D is possibly TRBD2 (5 bases). The germline CDR1 and CDR2 sequences are SGHRS and YFSETQ. The V end lost 5 bases, the J end lost 4 bases, and 13 bases lay between the germline ends. This CDR3 has 13 amino acids. The CDR3 here is CASRRESGYEQYF. As DNA, the CDR3 is TGCGCCAGCAGAAGGGAGTCGGGGTACGAGCAGTACTTC. The full variable domain, with the rest looked up from reference TRBV5-1 and TRBJ2-7, is KAGVTQTPRYLIKTRGQQVTLSCSPISGHRSVSWYQQTPGQGLQFLFEYFSETQRNKGNFPGRFSGRQFSNSRSEMNVSTLELGDSALYLCASRRESGYEQYFGPGTRLTVT.

The chain carries TRBV5-6 and TRBJ2-7, with TRBD1 as a possible D gene (5 bases). Per the germline V gene, CDR1 is SGHDT and CDR2 is YYEEEE. The ends were cut back, 0 bases at V and 6 bases at J, with 19 bases in the middle. There are 16 residues in the CDR3. CDR3 protein: CASSLAGAGMGGEQYF. CDR3 in DNA: TGTGCCAGCAGCTTGGCGGGTGCAGGGATGGGCGGCGAGCAGTACTTC.

The chain has TRBV29-1 and TRBJ1-1, with a possible D match to TRBD1 (6 bases). CDR3 length equals 14 residues. Germline CDR1 reads SQVTM; CDR2 reads ANQGSEA. V dropped 5 bases and J dropped 4 bases, with 17 bases sitting between them. CDR3 coding DNA: TGCAGCGTTTACAGGGTGGGGGACGGCACTGAAGCTTTCTTT. Protein sequence: CSVYRVGDGTEAFF.

The chain combines TRBV5-1 with TRBJ1-6; 8 bases match TRBD1. V was pared by 4 bases and J by 6 bases, with 9 bases of the junction left unmatched. The CDR3 covers 16 residues. Per germline, CDR1 SGHRS and CDR2 YFSETQ. CDR3 sequence reads: CASSATTGGGNSPLHF. For the CDR3, the DNA is TGCGCCAGCAGCGCGACTACAGGGGGAGGTAATTCACCCCTCCACTTT.

This clone came up once. The J gene is TRBJ2-3, the V gene TRBV9; 9 bases map to TRBD2. CDR3 length: 16 amino acids. The V gene end was trimmed by 0 bases and the J gene end by 3 bases; junction bases not matched to a gene: 5. CDR1 and CDR2 from the germline V gene are SGDLS and YYNGEE. In DNA, the CDR3 is TGTGCCAGCAGCGTAGGGGCGGGAGGGCCGACAGATACGCAGTATTTT. Encoded protein: CASSVGAGGPTDTQYF.

The chain joins TRBV30 to TRBJ2-7; no clear D. The CDR3 is 13 residues long. Germline-derived CDR1 and CDR2 are GTSNPN and SVGIG (reference sequence). V gave up 2 bases and J gave up 2 bases, with 10 bases separating them. The DNA of the CDR3 is TGTGCCTGGAGTCTGTCGGCTGCCTACGAGCAGTACTTC. It yields the protein CAWSLSAAYEQYF.

The V call is TRBV27, the J call TRBJ2-3; tentatively, D is TRBD2 (5 bases). The CDR3 runs to 13 residues. The V gene lost 5 bases and the J gene lost 6 bases, with 12 bases spanning the gap. Germline V lookup: CDR1 MNHEY, CDR2 SMNVEV (reference sequence). The CDR3 sequence is CASSADSGDTQYF. CDR3 DNA sequence: TGTGCCAGCAGTGCGGACTCGGGGGATACGCAGTATTTT.

The chain carries TRBV6-5 and TRBJ2-4; perhaps D is TRBD1 or TRBD2 (5 bases each). The germline V gene encodes CDR1 MNHEY and CDR2 SVGAGI. This CDR3 is built from 14 residues. Trimming left V 2 bases short and J 5 bases short, with 10 bases between. Here the CDR3 DNA reads TGTGCCAGCAGTTACGGGGGAAACGAAAACATTCAGTACTTC. It codes for CASSYGGNENIQYF.

V usage is TRBV5-1 and J usage is TRBJ2-7; 12 bases fit TRBD2. Germline V CDR1 and CDR2: SGHRS, YFSETQ. Losses at the gene ends were 4 bases for V and 4 bases for J; bases not matched to a gene: 6. This CDR3 contains 15 residues. The CDR3 sequence is CASSLVTSGGYEQYF. CDR3 nucleotide sequence: TGCGCCAGCAGCCTGGTGACTAGCGGGGGATACGAGCAGTACTTC.

The J gene is TRBJ2-7, the V gene TRBV7-9, with D possibly being TRBD2 (6 bases). This CDR3 comprises 15 residues. V dropped 2 bases and J dropped 2 bases, with 13 bases sitting between them. The V gene's germline CDR1 is SEHNR and CDR2 FQNEAQ (reference sequence). The CDR3 DNA reads as TGTGCCAGCAGCTTAATTGCAGGGACTGCCTACGAGCAGTACTTC. Amino acids: CASSLIAGTAYEQYF.

The rearrangement joins TRBV7-9 to TRBJ2-3; D possibly corresponds to TRBD2 (7 bases). The CDR3 has 15 residues. CDR1 is SEHNR, CDR2 FQNEAQ, per germline (reference sequence). V was cut by 0 bases and J by 5 bases, with 12 bases left in between. In DNA form, the CDR3 reads TGTGCCAGCAGCTTAGCGGGGGGGCCCAAAGATACGCAGTATTTT. Protein sequence: CASSLAGGPKDTQYF.

This rearrangement joins TRBV2 to TRBJ1-4, with TRBD1 as a possible D gene (6 bases). The CDR3 length is 18 residues. The germline gives CDR1 SNHLY, CDR2 FYNNEI. V was trimmed by 5 bases and J by 0 bases, leaving 19 bases between them. The CDR3 loop is CASSKILRDTPTNEKLFF. In DNA, the CDR3 is TGTGCCAGCAGTAAGATCTTACGGGACACGCCAACTAATGAAAAACTGTTTTTT.

The rearrangement uses TRBV27 and TRBJ1-2; D is unclear. The CDR3 sequence is 14 residues long. V was shortened by 5 bases and J by 9 bases, with 19 bases between the two germline ends. Germline CDR1 is MNHEY and CDR2 is SMNVEV (reference sequence). CDR3 sequence (DNA): TGTGCCAGCAGTCTAGGGTCTTCCCCTAGGAGCTACACCTTC. Protein: CASSLGSSPRSYTF.

The chain joins TRBV3-1 (or the pseudogene TRBV3-2) to TRBJ1-2; D is uncertain. CDR3 length equals 12 residues. Germline-derived CDR1 and CDR2 are LGHDT and YNNKEL (reference sequence). Trimming cost V 3 bases and J 5 bases, with 7 bases left between them. The DNA of the CDR3 is TGTGCCAGCAGCCAGTCTGATTATGGCTACACCTTC. Translation gives CASSQSDYGYTF.

This rearrangement joins TRBV4-2 to TRBJ2-7; tentative D call: TRBD2 (6 bases). Germline-derived CDR1 and CDR2 are LGHNA and YNFKEQ. Trimming cost V 2 bases and J 0 bases, with 11 bases left between them. The CDR3 length is 15 residues. The CDR3, as DNA: TGTGCCAGCAGCCAACTGGCGGGGAACTCCTACGAGCAGTACTTC. Protein sequence: CASSQLAGNSYEQYF.

The gene calls are TRBV5-1 and TRBJ1-2; tentatively, D is TRBD1 (5 bases). Germline CDR1 SGHRS, CDR2 YFSETQ. This CDR3 spans 19 amino acids. V lost 4 bases to trimming and J lost 1 base, with 26 bases between them. The CDR3: CASSAGSGTKPLDNYGYTF. As DNA, the CDR3 is TGCGCCAGCAGCGCAGGGTCCGGGACCAAGCCCCTCGATAACTATGGCTACACCTTC.

The chain links TRBV10-3 to TRBJ2-2, with D tentatively TRBD2 (7 bases). The CDR3 loop spans 15 amino acids. V was clipped by 10 bases and J by 0 bases, with 15 bases between them. In germline, CDR1 is ENHRY, CDR2 SYGVKD. CDR3 nucleotide sequence: TGTGCCACCGCTGGGAGGGGGACGAACACCGGGGAGCTGTTTTTT. This sequence encodes CATAGRGTNTGELFF.

A single count supports this clone. This sequence joins TRBV18 and TRBJ2-5, with D maybe TRBD2 (6 bases). V was clipped by 1 base and J by 5 bases, with 11 bases between them. Germline V gives CDR1 KGHSH, CDR2 LQKENI. This CDR3 spans 14 amino acids. The CDR3 loop reads CASSPRSGVETQYF. CDR3 in DNA: TGTGCCAGCTCACCACGGTCGGGGGTGGAGACCCAGTACTTC.

The chain links TRBV10-3 to TRBJ2-1, with 10 bases matching TRBD2. CDR1 and CDR2 from the germline V gene are ENHRY and SYGVKD. The V and J ends lost 8 bases and 3 bases, in that order; junction bases with no gene match: 4. The CDR3 has 14 amino acids. The CDR3 DNA reads TGTGCCATCTCGCTAGCGGGGGACTACAATGAGCAGTTCTTC. Translated: CAISLAGDYNEQFF.

V is TRBV3-1 (or the pseudogene TRBV3-2) and J is TRBJ2-7, with TRBD1 matching 7 bases. CDR1 LGHDT and CDR2 YNNKEL come from the germline V gene (reference sequence). The V segment lost 3 bases and the J segment 3 bases; nucleotides outside the gene matches: 8. This CDR3 is built from 15 residues. The CDR3 region has the DNA TGTGCCAGCAGCCACCCCGGGACAGTTAACTACGAGCAGTACTTC. Translated: CASSHPGTVNYEQYF.

About this clone: The sample carries other DNA sequences with the same CDR3. The J gene is TRBJ1-6, the V gene TRBV18, with D tentatively TRBD1 (5 bases). Per germline, CDR1 KGHSH and CDR2 LQKENI. The CDR3 runs 15 residues. Trimming removed 3 bases from V and 5 bases from J, with 11 bases in between. CDR3 sequence reads: CASSPGGLHNSPLHF. The CDR3 bases are TGTGCCAGCTCACCTGGGGGGTTACATAATTCACCCCTCCACTTT. The variable domain in full, completed from reference TRBV18 and TRBJ1-6, reads NAGVMQNPRHLVRRRGQEARLRCSPMKGHSHVYWYRQLPEEGLKFMVYLQKENIIDESGMPKERFSAEFPKEGPSILRIQQVVRGDSAAYFCASSPGGLHNSPLHFGNGTRLTVT.

This clone was detected only once. The chain is built from TRBV6-2 or TRBV6-3 and TRBJ2-7, with 8 bases lining up with TRBD1. Per the germline V gene, CDR1 is MNHEY and CDR2 is SVGEGT. V shed 0 bases and J 9 bases; nucleotides not matched to a gene: 16. CDR3 length equals 17 residues. The CDR3 sequence: CASSYSIGPRTGRGQYF. The DNA for the CDR3 is TGTGCCAGCAGTTACTCGATAGGCCCTAGGACAGGGAGAGGGCAGTACTTC.